This TCR beta chain was captured by sequencing in a study of T cells after yellow fever vaccination. Background on the study: SMART-Seq v4 Ultra Low Input prepared libraries from low-cell fractions.

The trim removed 6 bases at V and 0 bases at J, leaving 3 bases unmatched. The CDR3 is 14 amino acids. The germline CDR1 and CDR2 sequences are MNHEY and SMNVEV (reference sequence). Study observations and caveats: Secondary responses were weaker yet peaked faster, day 5 versus 15. Bulk-population clonotypes that are abundant could appear as contaminants in FACS-sorted repertoires.

This clonotype was picked up many times. The 5'RACE template-switching step produced TCR cDNA and added a universal primer site and UMIs. TCRdb independently ran MiXCR on the 5' RACE reads; one entry per CDR3 protein. The sample shows around 46,000 distinct CDR3 sequences, about 7% of them seen only once. The sequencing used CD8+ T cells not binding an NS4B(214-222) dextramer, sorted from PBMCs, collected 45 days after the yellow fever booster vaccination. The chain has TRBV27 and TRBJ2-3, with TRBD2 matching over 7 bases. This sequence originates from a man aged 30 to 39 who received the YFV17D yellow fever vaccine. The CDR3, as DNA: TGTGCCAGCAGCCCCGGGGGGAGCACAGATACGCAGTATTTT. This codes for CASSPGGSTDTQYF.